This T cell receptor beta chain was found in a study of cytomegalovirus exposure and HLA in healthy donors. Whole-study findings and limits: Most likely, a cluster of highly shared sequence variants arose as a sequencing artifact. Most TCR sequences proved rare, with some public TCRs found in many donors. According to reports, the classifier identified cytomegalovirus status with high specificity and sensitivity. An analysis done earlier found most TCR beta V segments productive about 87% or about 30% of the time.

Regarding this clone: Its antigen is unknown.

Use of 60 Vbeta and 13 Jbeta primers characterized the PCR. The method was immunoSEQ multiplex PCR; TCRdb's version includes in-frame clones alone and lacks a portion of them. The sample records about 180,000 clones, around 84% being singletons. Looked up from germline, CDR1 is MNHEY and CDR2 is SVGAGI. The CDR3 runs 15 residues. V lost 4 bases to trimming and J lost 4 bases, with 15 bases between them. V usage is TRBV6-5 and J usage is TRBJ2-3; no reliable D call. The sample comprised PBMCs. The sequence came from a boy younger than 10 in good health and CMV-seronegative. CDR3 nucleotide sequence: TGTGCCAGCAGTTCCCCGCGGAGCAGCGCAGATACGCAGTATTTT. It translates to CASSSPRSSADTQYF.